The rows below give T cell receptor beta chains drawn from one sample of a study of blood T cell repertoires in COVID-19. Generated by immunoSEQ multiplex PCR, the TCRdb table keeps only in-frame clones and is missing some. The sample contains 150,000 to 180,000 clones, 60% to 85% of which appear only once. The sample comprised peripheral blood. All receptors come from a man older than 75 with acute or convalescent COVID-19. The CDR3 runs from the conserved cysteine through the conserved F or W. The D gene is left open where the match is weak. Not every row has a clone size; where given, it reads once, few, many or a size class.

TRBJ2-3 TRBV24-1 NA TRBD1 TGTGCCACCAGTGACAGCCGGACAGGGACAGCGGATACGCAGTATTTT CATSDSRTGTADTQYF
TRBJ2-5 TRBV11-2 NA TRBD1 TGTGCCAGCAGACGACAGGGGCAAGAGACCCAGTACTTC CASRRQGQETQYF
TRBJ1-5 TRBV3-1/TRBV3-2 NA NA TGTGCCAGCAGCCAAGAGCTGAGCGAGCCCCAGCATTTT CASSQELSEPQHF
TRBJ2-1 TRBV10-2 NA TRBD2 TGCGCCAGCAGGGGACTAGTCAATGAGCAGTTCTTC CASRGLVNEQFF
TRBJ2-1 TRBV7-2 NA NA TGTGCCAGCAGCCTAAGGGACTCTAATTCCTACAATGAGCAGTTCTTC CASSLRDSNSYNEQFF
TRBJ2-4 TRBV5-4 NA NA TGTGCCAGCAGCTTGCAGGGCGCCAAAAACATTCAGTACTTC CASSLQGAKNIQYF
TRBJ2-1 TRBV19 NA NA TGTGCCAGTAGTAGTGGGGGGGCCGGGGCCGGTGAGCAGTTCTTC CASSSGGAGAGEQFF
TRBJ2-7 TRBV6-5 NA NA TGTGCCAGCAGTTACGGACTAAGGTACGAGCAGTACTTC CASSYGLRYEQYF
TRBJ2-6 TRBV2 NA NA TGTGCCAGCAGTGAATTAGACTCTGGGGCCAACGTCCTGACTTTC CASSELDSGANVLTF
TRBJ2-4 TRBV11-3 NA TRBD1 TGTGCCAGCAGCCCCTGGTCCGGGACAGAAAACATTCAGTACTTC CASSPWSGTENIQYF
TRBJ1-2 TRBV7-8 few NA TGTGCCAGCAGCCCCGGGGCAGGGGTCGGCTACACCTTC CASSPGAGVGYTF
TRBJ1-6 TRBV11-2 NA NA TGTGCCAGCAGCTTAGGACAGGTAGCATCACCCCTCCACTTT CASSLGQVASPLHF
TRBJ1-2 TRBV6-6 NA TRBD1 TGTGCCAGCAGTTCGACAGGGCGCGAAGGCTACACCTTC CASSSTGREGYTF
TRBJ1-3 TRBV19 NA NA TGTGCCAGCGAGGACTCGTCCCGGGGAAACACCATATATTTT CASEDSSRGNTIYF
TRBJ1-4 TRBV19 NA TRBD1 TGTGCCAGTAGTCGCAGGACAGGGGACGAAAAACTGTTTTTT CASSRRTGDEKLFF
TRBJ1-1 TRBV6-5 NA NA TGTGCCAGCAGAGTGTTCGGTATGGCTGAAGCTTTCTTT CASRVFGMAEAFF
TRBJ2-5 TRBV7-6 NA NA TGTGCCAGCAGCTTAAACAGGGGAGGTCAAGAGACCCAGTACTTC CASSLNRGGQETQYF
TRBJ2-3 TRBV7-2 NA NA TGTGCCAGCAGCTTAATTGCGGGGTTGGGGGATACGCAGTATTTT CASSLIAGLGDTQYF
TRBJ2-3 TRBV28 NA TRBD2 TGTGCCAGCAGTTCCAGCGGGGCCGACACAGATACGCAGTATTTT CASSSSGADTDTQYF
TRBJ1-5 TRBV19 NA NA TGTGCCAGTAGAGGGCAGGGTGGAAATAGCAATCAGCCCCAGCATTTT CASRGQGGNSNQPQHF
TRBJ1-2 TRBV6-5 NA TRBD1 TGTGCCAGCACCGGGACAGGGTTCGTCTATGGCTACACCTTC CASTGTGFVYGYTF
TRBJ2-3 TRBV15 once NA TGTGCCACCAGCAGAGATCAATATACGCAGTATTTT CATSRDQYTQYF
TRBJ2-5 TRBV5-4 NA NA TGTGCCAGCAGCCGCATTATCGACAGTCTCAACTCCCAAGAGACCCAGTACTTC CASSRIIDSLNSQETQYF
TRBJ2-5 TRBV5-6 NA NA TGTGCCAGCAGCATCGCGGGGCTCCAAGAGACCCAGTACTTC CASSIAGLQETQYF
TRBJ2-2 TRBV6-1 NA TRBD2 TGTGCCAGCAGTGAATTTGGTAGCGGGGGCACCGGGGAGCTGTTTTTT CASSEFGSGGTGELFF
TRBJ1-1 TRBV5-1 NA NA TGCGCCAGCAGCCCCCAGGGTCTGAACACTGAAGCTTTCTTT CASSPQGLNTEAFF
TRBJ2-2 TRBV7-2 NA NA TGTGCCAGCAGCTCCAGTCACACCGGGGAGCTGTTTTTT CASSSSHTGELFF
TRBJ2-1 TRBV7-7 NA TRBD1 TGTGCCAGCAGCCCGGACAGGTTCAATGAGCAGTTCTTC CASSPDRFNEQFF
TRBJ1-1 TRBV6-5 NA NA TGTGCCAGCAGTCGCCCCGGCACAGTGAACACTGAAGCTTTCTTT CASSRPGTVNTEAFF
TRBJ2-2 TRBV11-3 NA NA TGTGCCAGCAGCGAAGGTCGGGGGACCGGGGAGCTGTTTTTT CASSEGRGTGELFF
TRBJ1-4 TRBV18 NA NA TGTGCCAGCTCACGCGAACAGGGAACTAATGAAAAACTGTTTTTT CASSREQGTNEKLFF
TRBJ1-2 TRBV5-8 NA NA TGTGCCAGCAGCATCAACCCAGCGGAGATGGGTGGCTACACCTTC CASSINPAEMGGYTF
TRBJ1-3 TRBV19 NA NA TGTGCCAGTAGTCCGCCCCTTCCTACCTCTGGAAACACCATATATTTT CASSPPLPTSGNTIYF
TRBJ1-2 TRBV3-1/TRBV3-2 NA TRBD1 TGTGCCAGCAGCCCCCGGGACAGGTTTTATGGCTACACCTTC CASSPRDRFYGYTF
TRBJ2-1 TRBV4-3 NA TRBD2 TGCGCCAGCAGCCCAGGACGGGGGGGCGGCTCCTACAATGAGCAGTTCTTC CASSPGRGGGSYNEQFF
TRBJ1-2 TRBV2 NA TRBD1 TGTGCCAGCAGCCAGACAGGGGGCGAAGGCTACACCTTC CASSQTGGEGYTF
TRBJ2-2 TRBV9 NA TRBD1 TGTGCCAGCAGCGAGTCAAGGGGGCAAAGAGCCGGGGAGCTGTTTTTT CASSESRGQRAGELFF
TRBJ2-5 TRBV5-4 once TRBD1 TGTGCCAGCGGAGGACAGGGGGCGTGGGAAGAGACCCAGTACTTC CASGGQGAWEETQYF
TRBJ2-7 TRBV6-5 NA NA TGTGCCAGCGGGTTGAACAGGGTGTACGAGCAGTACTTC CASGLNRVYEQYF
TRBJ1-2 TRBV19 once TRBD1 TGTGCCAGTAGTATTAACGGAGGGGGCAACTATGGCTACACCTTC CASSINGGGNYGYTF
TRBJ2-2 TRBV6-6 many NA TGTGCCAGCAGTTACTCGACCGGGTACCTGTTTTTT CASSYSTGYLFF
TRBJ1-2 TRBV4-1 NA TRBD1 TGCGCCAGCAGCCAACTGACAGGGAGGATAGATGGCTACACCTTC CASSQLTGRIDGYTF
TRBJ2-6 TRBV2 NA TRBD1 TGTGCCAGCAGTGGACAGGGAAGGGCTGGGGCCAACGTCCTGACTTTC CASSGQGRAGANVLTF
TRBJ1-2 TRBV3-1/TRBV3-2 NA NA TGTGCCAGCAGCCAACAAACTGGACAGAACTATGGCTACACCTTC CASSQQTGQNYGYTF
TRBJ1-1 TRBV11-3 NA NA TGTGCCAGCAGCTTAGGGGTGTCGGCAGGTATGAACACTGAAGCTTTCTTT CASSLGVSAGMNTEAFF
TRBJ1-1 TRBV7-8 NA NA TGTGCCAGCAGCTTAGCCCTCTTCCCGGGAAACAGTCAAGCTTTCTTT CASSLALFPGNSQAFF
TRBJ2-7 TRBV4-3 NA TRBD2 TGCGCCAGCAGCCCCGTCGGGGGGGGTCTGGACGAGCAGTACTTC CASSPVGGGLDEQYF
TRBJ1-1 TRBV11-2 NA NA TGTGCCAGCAGCACTCGCAGGGATTTGAACACTGAAGCTTTCTTT CASSTRRDLNTEAFF
TRBJ1-1 TRBV18 NA TRBD1 TGTGCCAGCTCACAGACAGGGTATATGAACACTGAAGCTTTCTTT CASSQTGYMNTEAFF
TRBJ1-1 TRBV6-5 many NA TGTGCCAGCAGAGCAACAGGGACCCAGGGCACTGAAGCTTTCTTT CASRATGTQGTEAFF
TRBJ2-5 TRBV19 many TRBD2 TGTGCCAGTAGTATAGCAGGACTAGCTCCGGGAGGTAGGGAGACCCAGTACTTC CASSIAGLAPGGRETQYF
TRBJ1-3 TRBV6-4 NA TRBD1 TGTGCCAGCAGTGAGTACGACAGGGCGAACACCATATATTTT CASSEYDRANTIYF
TRBJ1-1 TRBV18 few NA TGTGCCAGCTCACCGACAGGTGGGACTGAAGCTTTCTTT CASSPTGGTEAFF
TRBJ2-2 TRBV7-7 NA NA TGTGCCAGCAGCTTATATCAAGGACTCACCGGGGAGCTGTTTTTT CASSLYQGLTGELFF